The 2 T cell receptor beta chains given below trace back to one sample, sequenced in a study of blood T cell repertoires in COVID-19. The protocol was immunoSEQ multiplex PCR, while the TCRdb copy is restricted to in-frame clones and leaves out a portion. The table includes 300,000 or so clones, more than 70% detected once. Sample: peripheral blood. These receptors came from a woman in her forties or fifties with acute or convalescent COVID-19.

This clone occurred once. This chain links TRBV19 with TRBJ2-4; TRBD1 agrees at 9 bases. CDR3 length equals 13 residues. The trim removed 7 bases at V and 9 bases at J, leaving 7 bases unmatched. Germline V gives CDR1 LNHDA, CDR2 SQIVND (reference sequence). This chain's CDR3 is CASIPGQGTIQYF. CDR3 in DNA: TGTGCCAGTATCCCGGGACAGGGTACCATTCAGTACTTC.

This clone occurred once. The chain combines TRBV6-5 with TRBJ1-3; 8 bases agree with TRBD1. The CDR3 runs 15 residues. In germline, CDR1 is MNHEY, CDR2 SVGAGI. V was clipped by 6 bases and J by 8 bases; unmatched bases: 12. CDR3 sequence reads: CASRDRDRGGDTIYF. The CDR3, as DNA: TGTGCCAGCAGGGACAGGGACAGAGGGGGAGACACCATATATTTT.